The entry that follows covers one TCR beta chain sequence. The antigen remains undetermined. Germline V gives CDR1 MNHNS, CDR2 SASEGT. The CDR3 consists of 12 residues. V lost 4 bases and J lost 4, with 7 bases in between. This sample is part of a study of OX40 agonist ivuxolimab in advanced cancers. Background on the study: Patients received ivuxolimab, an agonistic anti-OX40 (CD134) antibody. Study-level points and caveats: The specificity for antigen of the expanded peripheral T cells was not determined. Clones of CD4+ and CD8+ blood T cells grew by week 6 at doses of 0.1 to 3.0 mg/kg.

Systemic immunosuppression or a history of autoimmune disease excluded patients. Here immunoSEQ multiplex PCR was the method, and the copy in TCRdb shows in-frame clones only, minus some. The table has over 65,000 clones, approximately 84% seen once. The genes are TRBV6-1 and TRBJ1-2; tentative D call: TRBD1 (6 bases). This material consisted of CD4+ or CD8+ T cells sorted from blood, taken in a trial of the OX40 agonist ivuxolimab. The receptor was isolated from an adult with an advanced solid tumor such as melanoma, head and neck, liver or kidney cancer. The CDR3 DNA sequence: TGTGCCAGCAGTGGGACAGCCTATGGCTACACCTTC. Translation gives CASSGTAYGYTF.